This T cell receptor beta chain was identified during a study of shared clonotypes between healthy human individuals. For the study at large: CD8 memory received one plate per donor, CD8 naive two, CD4 memory three and CD4 naive three. Study-wide results and caveats: Estimated clonotype richness was generally higher in naive than memory subsets. Among donors, sharing of clonotypes was expected to be affected by sequencing depth.

With regard to this clone: As yet, its antigen is unknown.

Profiled with immunoSEQ multiplex PCR; TCRdb holds only in-frame clones, not every one. Of a few million clones in the sample, 90% to 95% were seen once. The CDR3 sequence is 14 residues long. Per germline, CDR1 LNHDA and CDR2 SQIVND (reference sequence). The V and J ends lost 6 bases and 0 bases respectively, with 9 bases between them. Splitting the CD4+ cells yielded a CD45RA+ naive subset and a CD45RA-negative memory subset. Sequencing used naive CD4+ T cells sorted from blood. Subset described: CD45RA+ positively selected. The sequence came from a man aged 18 to 30 in good health. The gene calls are TRBV19 and TRBJ1-5; D not resolved. The CDR3: CASSPTDSNQPQHF. The CDR3 DNA is TGTGCCAGTAGCCCTACAGATAGCAATCAGCCCCAGCATTTT.